This entry lists 15 T cell receptor beta chains sequenced from one sample in a study of post-analysis software for immune sequencing data. Study results and limitations: Patients used about 5 TRBV segments, including TRBV5-6, TRBV5-1 and TRBV20-1, more often than controls.

Carried by the TCR beta cDNA libraries were unique molecular identifiers. TCRdb re-derived calls from the PCR reads in MiXCR, one entry per CDR3 protein. The table lists hundreds of thousands of distinct CDR3 sequences, approximately 60% of them singletons. Their antigen targets remain unknown. Sequencing was performed on blood. These receptor sequences come from a girl aged 2 to 9 with multiple sclerosis.

This clonotype was seen only a few times. V gene TRBV4-1 combines with J gene TRBJ2-7; maybe TRBD2 (6 bases). Trimming removed 1 base from V and 4 bases from J, with 11 bases in between. Germline V lookup: CDR1 MGHRA, CDR2 YSYEKL. The CDR3 is made up of 14 amino acids. The CDR3 nucleotides read TGCGCCAGCAGCCAAGTTAATAGCGGTTACGAGCAGTACTTC. Its translation is CASSQVNSGYEQYF.

This chain joins TRBV12-5 and TRBJ2-4, with D possibly being TRBD2 (5 bases). The CDR3 extends over 13 amino acids. The germline V gene encodes CDR1 LGHNT and CDR2 FRNRAP. Trimming pared 5 bases from V and 13 bases from J, leaving 18 bases between. The chain's CDR3 is CASGVPGLGEQYF. The CDR3 coding sequence is TGTGCTAGTGGTGTCCCAGGCCTGGGAGAGCAGTACTTC.

The genes are TRBV12-3 or TRBV12-4 and TRBJ2-1, with D possibly called TRBD1 or TRBD2 (5 bases each). V lost 6 bases to trimming and J lost 4 bases, with 19 bases between them. The CDR3 has 16 residues. The chain's CDR3 is CASSPSGSGQYNEQFF. Written as DNA, the CDR3 is TGTGCCAGCAGCCCCTCAGGGAGCGGCCAATACAATGAGCAGTTCTTC.

The chain combines TRBV4-1 with TRBJ1-4; TRBD1 matches at 8 bases. The CDR3 runs 15 residues. With V trimmed by 1 base and J by 8 bases, 6 bases remained unmatched. Germline lookup yields CDR1 MGHRA and CDR2 YSYEKL. In nucleotides, the CDR3 is TGCGCCAGCAGCCAAGCAGGGACAGGAGGGGAAAAACTGTTTTTT. It codes for CASSQAGTGGEKLFF.

This clonotype was recorded only once. The V gene is TRBV15, the J gene TRBJ1-2, with 8 bases aligning to TRBD1. The CDR3 runs 14 residues. The V gene's germline CDR1 is LNHNV and CDR2 YYDKDF (reference sequence). V lost 0 bases to trimming and J lost 7 bases; unmatched junction nucleotides: 4. The CDR3 sequence is CATSRDRGQSGYTF. In DNA, the CDR3 is TGTGCCACCAGCAGAGACAGGGGGCAGTCTGGCTACACCTTC.

This clonotype was seen a handful of times. The chain has TRBV7-9 and TRBJ2-1; 9 nucleotides agree with TRBD1. From germline, CDR1 is SEHNR and CDR2 FQNEAQ (reference sequence). The CDR3 is made up of 15 amino acids. With V trimmed by 3 bases and J by 4 bases, 4 bases remained unmatched. The CDR3 sequence is CASSFPGTGYNEQFF. The CDR3 DNA sequence: TGTGCCAGCAGCTTTCCCGGGACAGGGTACAATGAGCAGTTCTTC.

In DNA, the CDR3 is TGCAGTGCTCTCAGGGGCGACGAGCAGTACTTC. Its translation is CSALRGDEQYF. The V and J genes are TRBV20-1 and TRBJ2-5; a weak D match, TRBD1 (6 bases). Gene TRBJ2-7 matches the end of the DNA better, so the J call may be wrong. The CDR3 loop spans 11 amino acids. Germline V gives CDR1 DFQATT, CDR2 SNEGSKA (reference sequence).

V gene TRBV25-1 combines with J gene TRBJ2-5; D uncertain. The V end was cut by 3 bases, the J end by 5 bases, with 7 bases between. This CDR3 comprises 12 residues. The germline V gene has CDR1 MGHDK and CDR2 SYGVNS. The CDR3 DNA is TGTGCCAGCAGTGACCCAACGGAGACCCAGTACTTC. As protein: CASSDPTETQYF.

This clonotype has just a few counts. The chain carries TRBV12-3 or TRBV12-4 and TRBJ1-2; 7 bases are shared with TRBD1. V was pared by 4 bases and J by 0 bases, with 2 bases of the junction left unmatched. The CDR3 consists of 14 residues. The CDR3 region is CASSWGQSNYGYTF. CDR3 DNA: TGTGCCAGCAGTTGGGGACAGTCTAACTATGGCTACACCTTC.

In its sample, this clonotype was seen a few times. The genes are TRBV20-1 and TRBJ1-6, with TRBD1 matching over 9 bases. The CDR3 spans 13 residues. CDR1 is DFQATT, CDR2 SNEGSKA, per germline (reference sequence). V shed 3 bases and J 6 bases; nucleotides not matched to a gene: 0. The CDR3 DNA is TGCAGTGCTAGGGGACAGGGTAATTCACCCCTCCACTTT. It translates to CSARGQGNSPLHF.

Here the CDR3 reads CASSLETGNPIGYTF. The DNA for the CDR3 is TGCGCCAGCAGCTTGGAGACAGGAAACCCGATCGGCTACACCTTC. This chain connects TRBV5-1 to TRBJ1-2; D perhaps matches TRBD1 (6 bases). Germline V CDR1 and CDR2: SGHRS, YFSETQ. V lost 0 bases to trimming and J lost 8 bases, with 17 bases between them. The CDR3 runs to 15 residues.

The chain is built from TRBV12-5 and TRBJ2-2; D is possibly TRBD1 or TRBD2 (7 bases each). V lost 2 bases to trimming and J lost 1 base, with 17 bases between them. Germline CDR1 and CDR2: LGHNT and FRNRAP. The CDR3 has 18 residues. The chain's CDR3 is CASGLKLGGDRNTGELFF. CDR3 in DNA: TGTGCTAGTGGTTTGAAACTGGGGGGGGACAGGAACACCGGGGAGCTGTTTTTT.

A word on this clonotype: At one end, the junction sequence differs from germline, possibly due to a read error. J is TRBJ2-3 and V is TRBV10-3; 11 bases match TRBD1. The CDR3 has 15 amino acids. Germline CDR1 and CDR2: ENHRY and SYGVKD. DNA of the CDR3: TGTGCCATCAGGGGACAGGGGGGGATCACAGATACGCAGGATTTT. Its translation: CAIRGQGGITDTQDF.

The chain couples TRBV6-6 to TRBJ2-5; D is unclear. This CDR3 spans 12 amino acids. Germline V gene sequence: CDR1 MNHNY, CDR2 SVGAGI (reference sequence). V shed 6 bases and J shed 11 bases, with 16 bases lying between them. This chain's CDR3 is CASSPLVFEQYF. The CDR3 DNA reads TGTGCCAGCAGCCCGCTGGTCTTTGAGCAGTACTTC.

The CDR3 coding sequence is TGTGCCAACCTTACGACAGGGAGATGCGCTCTGACCTACGAGCAGTACTTC. Its protein is CANLTTGRCALTYEQYF. The rearrangement uses TRBV7-3 and TRBJ2-7, with TRBD1 identical over 7 bases. Germline trimming cut 10 bases from V and 2 bases from J; bases unmatched to any gene: 20. This CDR3 region has 17 residues. In germline, CDR1 is SGHTA, CDR2 FQGTGA.